Listed below are T cell receptor beta chains from one sample, sequenced in a study of blood T cell repertoires in COVID-19. Here immunoSEQ multiplex PCR was the method, and the copy in TCRdb shows in-frame clones only, minus some. The sample contains roughly 200,000 clones, 85% of which appear only once. The sample comprised PBMCs or T cells enriched from blood (not recorded which). The receptors were gathered from a man between 40 and 49 years old who had recovered from COVID-19. The conserved cysteine and the conserved F or W are not part of the CDR3 here. Fields, in order: V gene, CDR3 length, CDR3 protein.

TRBV5-5 12 ASSLETSNQPQH
TRBV29-1 12 SVLSGRGGDTQY
TRBV30 15 AWSGRAGAVSNQPQH
TRBV6-6 14 ASSFSNSERSYEQY
TRBV19 11 ASRTIGATEAF
TRBV30 12 AWSVGQGNSPLH
TRBV28 13 ASSLFSRVNTEAF
TRBV13 13 ASSRDRESLSEAF
TRBV5-6 12 ASSFNSGLNIQY
TRBV4-1 9 ASSQESGYT
TRBV3-1/TRBV3-2 13 ASSQEVTTGNEQY
TRBV4-2 12 ASSRTGGRNTIY
TRBV24-1 14 ATSDPRLAGGDEQF
TRBV7-2 14 ASSLGQAGRANVLT
TRBV10-2 14 ASSVRHLIGTGELF
TRBV24-1 14 ATSDRTSGRGNEQF
TRBV5-1 13 ASSWGQGYNSPLH
TRBV10-3 14 AISAGDRVSYNEQF
TRBV12-3/TRBV12-4 11 ASTLGDSYEQY
TRBV7-9 13 ASSLSQGAKTEAF
TRBV5-5 13 ASSLAGRGLYEQY
TRBV9 12 ASSLQGSSREQF
TRBV20-1 13 SASSDGGRVDTIY
TRBV6-4 12 ASSESSGSYEQF
TRBV6-5 14 ASSYSSGRETGELF
TRBV18 16 ASSPDSIRPRSSYEQY
TRBV2 13 ASTQVGFSGNTIY
TRBV18 12 ASSPRGRGQPQH
TRBV11-2 13 ASNPLSGNSYEQY
TRBV19 13 ASSPRSGSMNEQY
TRBV24-1 13 ATSFDSGNYNEQF
TRBV5-8 10 ASSLTGGYAF